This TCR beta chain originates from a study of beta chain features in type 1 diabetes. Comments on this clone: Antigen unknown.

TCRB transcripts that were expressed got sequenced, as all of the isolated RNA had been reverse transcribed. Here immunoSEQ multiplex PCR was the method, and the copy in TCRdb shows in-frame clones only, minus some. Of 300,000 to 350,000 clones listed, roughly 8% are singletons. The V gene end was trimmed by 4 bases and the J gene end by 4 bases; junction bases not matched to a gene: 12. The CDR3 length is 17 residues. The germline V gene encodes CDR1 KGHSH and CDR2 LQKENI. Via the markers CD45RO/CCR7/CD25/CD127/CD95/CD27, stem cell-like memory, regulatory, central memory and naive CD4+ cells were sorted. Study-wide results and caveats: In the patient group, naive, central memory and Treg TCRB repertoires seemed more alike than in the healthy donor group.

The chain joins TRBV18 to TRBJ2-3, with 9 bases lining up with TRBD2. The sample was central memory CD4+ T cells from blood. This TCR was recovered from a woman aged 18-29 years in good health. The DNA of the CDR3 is TGTGCCAGCTCACACCGAACGACTAGCGGCGTCTCAGATACGCAGTATTTT. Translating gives CASSHRTTSGVSDTQYF.